The TCR beta chain described here comes from a study of shared clonotypes between healthy human individuals. In germline, CDR1 is MNHEY, CDR2 SMNVEV (reference sequence). Trimming removed 4 bases from V and 1 base from J, with 20 bases in between. The CDR3 length is 19 residues. Regarding this clone: Its antigen is not known.

Naivety among CD8 cells was defined by CD45RO negativity and positive CCR7 selection, thereby excluding terminally differentiated effector memory CD45RA+ cells. Assay: immunoSEQ multiplex PCR; the TCRdb copy retains only in-frame clones and omits some. The table has about 2.2 million clones, around 95% seen once. Broader study findings: Researchers sampled blood only, noting tissue repertoires likely differ. When compared with the clonotypes that were shared by all four sorted-subset donors, the non-shared clonotypes turned out to have lower generation probabilities.

Sequencing was carried out using naive CD8+ T cells from PBMCs. V usage is TRBV27 and J usage is TRBJ2-6; perhaps TRBD1 as D (6 bases). This receptor was obtained from a young man in good health. Some clones in this sample may be carry-over from other donors' samples. The CDR3 nucleotides read TGTGCCAGCAGTTCGCAGGGGTCGGCTCGGATTTCTGGGGCCAACGTCCTGACTTTC. Its translation is CASSSQGSARISGANVLTF. The full variable domain, its missing parts supplied by reference TRBV27 and TRBJ2-6, is EAQVTQNPRYLITVTGKKLTVTCSQNMNHEYMSWYRQDPGLGLRQIYYSMNVEVTDKGDVPEGYKVSRKEKRNFPLILESPSPNQTSLYFCASSSQGSARISGANVLTFGAGSRLTVL.